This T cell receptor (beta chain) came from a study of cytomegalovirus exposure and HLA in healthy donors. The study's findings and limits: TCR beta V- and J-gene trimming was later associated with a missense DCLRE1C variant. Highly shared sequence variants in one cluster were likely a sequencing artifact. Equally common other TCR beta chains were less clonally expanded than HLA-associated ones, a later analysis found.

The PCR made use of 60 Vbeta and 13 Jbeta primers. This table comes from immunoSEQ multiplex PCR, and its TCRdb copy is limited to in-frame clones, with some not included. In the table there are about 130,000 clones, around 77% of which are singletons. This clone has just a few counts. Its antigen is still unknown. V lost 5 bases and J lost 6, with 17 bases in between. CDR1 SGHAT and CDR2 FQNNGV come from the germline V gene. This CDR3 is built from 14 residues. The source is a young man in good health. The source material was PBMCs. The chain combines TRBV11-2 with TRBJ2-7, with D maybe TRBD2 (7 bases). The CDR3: CASSIGGEGFEQYF. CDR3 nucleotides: TGTGCCAGCAGCATAGGGGGGGAGGGGTTCGAGCAGTACTTC.